This T cell receptor beta chain came from a study of blood T cell repertoires in COVID-19. Germline trimming cut 7 bases from V and 3 bases from J; bases unmatched to any gene: 4. The CDR3 is 13 residues long. The assay was immunoSEQ multiplex PCR, and TCRdb's table has in-frame clones only and misses some. The sample has some 270,000 clones, approximately 89% seen once. The chain recombines TRBV12-3 or TRBV12-4 with TRBJ2-7; TRBD1 agrees at 9 bases. This sequence originates from a middle-aged man with active or convalescent COVID-19. The sequencing sample was made of peripheral blood. CDR3 amino acids: CASTPGQGYEQYF. As DNA, the CDR3 is TGTGCCAGCACTCCGGGACAGGGCTACGAGCAGTACTTC.